Presented here are 16 T cell receptor beta chains from one specimen sequenced in a study of cytomegalovirus exposure and HLA in healthy donors (dated by TCRdb to about 2017). Library generation was performed with the immunoSEQ multiplex PCR assay. TCRdb retrieved this table from immuneACCESS and kept in-frame rearrangements only. Not all clones are present; in checked studies, unresolved V genes account for under half, and no reason is known for the remainder. The sample table shows 150,000 to 200,000 clones, and 75% to 90% are seen once. The top ten clonotypes cover approximately 2.2% of the sample. The specimen sequenced was PBMCs. These receptors originate from a woman under 30 in good health and CMV-seronegative.

This clone was seen just once. V usage is TRBV2 and J usage is TRBJ2-6; D may be TRBD1 (5 bases). Germline CDR1 is SNHLY and CDR2 is FYNNEI. The CDR3 is 16 amino acids. V shed 3 bases and J shed 0 bases, with 9 bases lying between them. CDR3 sequence (DNA): TGTGCCAGCAGTGACCAGGGCCGCTCTGGGGCCAACGTCCTGACTTTC. Residues: CASSDQGRSGANVLTF.

The V call is TRBV18, the J call TRBJ1-2; D gene uncertain. V lost 3 bases, J lost 2 bases, and 10 bases lay in between. Germline CDR1 is KGHSH and CDR2 is LQKENI. The length of the CDR3 is 14 residues. The CDR3 region has the DNA TGTGCCAGCTCACCCTCGACGGAGAACTATGGCTACACCTTC. Its protein product is CASSPSTENYGYTF.

In its sample, this clone was seen once. V gene TRBV5-4 combines with J gene TRBJ2-1; tentatively, D is TRBD2 (5 bases). Germline CDR1 reads SGHNT; CDR2 reads YYREEE (reference sequence). CDR3 length: 12 residues. V dropped 0 bases and J dropped 8 bases, with 6 bases sitting between them. CDR3: CASSLARDEQFF. The CDR3 DNA reads TGTGCCAGCAGCTTGGCGAGGGATGAGCAGTTCTTC.

The chain recombines TRBV6-1 with TRBJ2-7, with TRBD2 matching 7 bases. The germline V gene has CDR1 MNHNS and CDR2 SASEGT. The CDR3 spans 15 residues. V gave up 5 bases and J gave up 6 bases; unmatched junction bases: 13. CDR3 amino acids: CASSREGVAGPEQYF. CDR3 DNA: TGTGCCAGCAGTCGTGAGGGTGTAGCGGGTCCCGAGCAGTACTTC.

This clone showed up just once. This chain joins TRBV6-6 and TRBJ1-2, with 7 bases that match TRBD1. Germline V CDR1 and CDR2: MNHNY, SVGAGI (reference sequence). The CDR3 totals 12 residues. J lost 2 bases, V lost 6 bases, and 0 bases had no gene match. In DNA, the CDR3 is TGTGCCAGCAGGACAGGGAACTATGGCTACACCTTC. This gives the protein CASRTGNYGYTF.

The rearrangement uses TRBV6-1 and TRBJ2-2; no reliable D call. The CDR3 length is 13 residues. Germline V gene data show CDR1 as MNHNS and CDR2 as SASEGT. Trimming removed 3 bases from V and 5 bases from J, with 7 bases in between. CDR3 amino acids: CASSDAETGELFF. CDR3 nucleotide sequence: TGTGCCAGCAGTGATGCGGAAACCGGGGAGCTGTTTTTT.

This rearrangement joins TRBV13 to TRBJ2-7; 7 nucleotides line up with TRBD2. V was pared by 2 bases and J by 2 bases, with 9 bases of the junction left unmatched. The germline V gene encodes CDR1 PRHDT and CDR2 FYEKMQ (reference sequence). The CDR3 runs to 16 residues. CDR3 nucleotides: TGTGCCAGCAGCTTACACATTGGGGGAGGGCCCTACGAGCAGTACTTC. It encodes CASSLHIGGGPYEQYF.

The chain is built from TRBV7-9 and TRBJ1-5, with 9 bases aligning to TRBD1. The CDR3 contains 15 residues. J gave up 7 bases and V 4 bases, and 8 bases lay outside the gene matches. CDR1 and CDR2 from the germline V gene are SEHNR and FQNEAQ (reference sequence). CDR3 residues: CASSSTGGERQPQHF. DNA of the CDR3: TGTGCCAGCAGCTCAACAGGGGGCGAAAGACAGCCCCAGCATTTT.

CDR3 protein: CAEGDETQYF. The CDR3 DNA reads as TGTGCCGAGGGGGATGAGACCCAGTACTTC. The chain is built from TRBV30 and TRBJ2-5, with D possibly matching TRBD1 (6 bases). This CDR3 has 10 residues. In germline, CDR1 is GTSNPN, CDR2 SVGIG (reference sequence). Trimming shortened V by 8 bases and J by 5 bases, and 9 bases separated the two germline ends.

Only one count was recorded for this clone. The chain links TRBV6-5 to TRBJ1-5; perhaps TRBD1 as D (5 bases). The V gene's germline CDR1 is MNHEY and CDR2 SVGAGI. V was cut by 5 bases and J by 4 bases, with 12 bases left in between. CDR3 size: 14 residues. The CDR3 here is CASSAGRINQPQHF. The CDR3 DNA reads as TGTGCCAGCAGTGCGGGACGGATAAATCAGCCCCAGCATTTT.

This clone was counted a single time. The chain has TRBV5-1 and TRBJ2-3; 9 nucleotides agree with TRBD1. CDR3 length: 15 amino acids. From germline, CDR1 is SGHRS and CDR2 YFSETQ. The trim removed 7 bases at V and 4 bases at J, leaving 10 bases unmatched. CDR3 nucleotide sequence: TGCGCCAGCTCCAAGGCGGGACAGGGCGCAGATACGCAGTATTTT. Translated: CASSKAGQGADTQYF.

The rearrangement uses TRBV2 and TRBJ1-1, with 11 bases that match TRBD1. Per germline, CDR1 SNHLY and CDR2 FYNNEI. The CDR3 is made up of 18 amino acids. Trimming took 4 bases from V and 1 from J; bases not matched to a gene: 11. The CDR3 nucleotides are TGTGCCAGCAGTGGGGCCTCAGGGACAGGGGGATGGAACACTGAAGCTTTCTTT. It is translated as CASSGASGTGGWNTEAFF.

This clone was observed once. The chain uses TRBV4-1 and TRBJ2-7, with 7 nucleotides matching TRBD1. CDR3 size: 16 residues. Germline-derived CDR1 and CDR2 are MGHRA and YSYEKL. V lost 5 bases to trimming and J lost 1 base; unmatched junction nucleotides: 11. CDR3 protein: CASSSRQGSLSYEQYF. In DNA, the CDR3 is TGCGCCAGCAGCTCCCGACAGGGTTCCCTTTCCTACGAGCAGTACTTC.

A single count supports this clone. This sequence joins TRBV12-5 and TRBJ1-2; TRBD1 is a possible D gene (5 bases). Trimming removed 3 bases from V and 7 bases from J, with 12 bases in between. In germline, CDR1 is LGHNT, CDR2 FRNRAP. This CDR3 contains 13 residues. CDR3: CASGLYRSRGYTF. The CDR3 DNA is TGTGCTAGTGGTTTATACAGGTCGCGTGGCTACACCTTC.

V and J are TRBV11-3 and TRBJ2-1; D perhaps matches TRBD2 (5 bases). V dropped 2 bases and J dropped 5 bases, with 13 bases sitting between them. The CDR3 totals 15 residues. Looked up from germline, CDR1 is SGHNT and CDR2 is YENEEA. CDR3 in amino acids: CASSLSYGNHNEQFF. The CDR3 bases are TGTGCCAGCAGCTTATCCTACGGGAATCACAATGAGCAGTTCTTC.

V and J are TRBV6-1 and TRBJ2-7, with TRBD1 matching over 9 bases. This CDR3 is built from 14 residues. Germline CDR1 and CDR2: MNHNS and SASEGT. V lost 4 bases, J lost 5 bases, and 6 bases stayed unmatched. In nucleotides, the CDR3 is TGTGCCAGCAGTGTCACAGGGGGCTACCACGAGCAGTACTTC. This encodes CASSVTGGYHEQYF.